This TCR beta chain was profiled in a study of blood T cell repertoires in COVID-19. Overall study: PBMCs, B-cell-depleted T cells, or T cells were the source of the cDNA or gDNA that made up the material.

The V gene's germline CDR1 is LNHDA and CDR2 SQIVND (reference sequence). The CDR3 is 13 amino acids. V gave up 5 bases and J gave up 4 bases, with 11 bases separating them. Assay used: immunoSEQ multiplex PCR; TCRdb lists only in-frame clones, some missing. The sample contains about 70,000 clones, roughly 77% of which appear only once. The rearrangement joins TRBV19 to TRBJ1-2; D might be TRBD1 (5 bases). The source material was peripheral blood. The TCR sequence derives from a woman in her seventies with acute or convalescent COVID-19. The CDR3 spells CASSYDSLYGYTF. The CDR3 region has the DNA TGTGCCAGTAGTTACGACAGTCTCTATGGCTACACCTTC.